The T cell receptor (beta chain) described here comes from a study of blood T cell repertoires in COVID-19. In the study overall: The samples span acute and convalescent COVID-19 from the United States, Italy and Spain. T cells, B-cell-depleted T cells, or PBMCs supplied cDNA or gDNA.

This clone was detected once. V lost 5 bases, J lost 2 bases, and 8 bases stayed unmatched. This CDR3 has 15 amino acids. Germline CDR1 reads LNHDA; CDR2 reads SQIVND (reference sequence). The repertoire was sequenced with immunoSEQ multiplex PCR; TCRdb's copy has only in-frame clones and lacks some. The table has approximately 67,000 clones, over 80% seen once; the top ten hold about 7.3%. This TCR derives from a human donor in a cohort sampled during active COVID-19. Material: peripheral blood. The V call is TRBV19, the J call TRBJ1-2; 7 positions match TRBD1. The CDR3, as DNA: TGTGCCAGTAGTGCACGGATGACAGGGAACTATGGCTACACCTTC. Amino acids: CASSARMTGNYGYTF.